This T cell receptor (beta chain) was identified during a study of cytomegalovirus exposure and HLA in healthy donors. Study findings and constraints: In vitro experiments confirmed that three CMV-associated chains were specific for CMV antigens. Subsequent analysis of the roughly 120 validation repertoires found a tendency for first-cohort TCR clusters to co-occur.

CDR3 length equals 14 residues. V lost 6 bases, J lost 1 base, and 2 bases stayed unmatched. The germline gives CDR1 MNHNS, CDR2 SASEGT. A remark on this clone: What it binds is not known.

The repertoire was sequenced with immunoSEQ multiplex PCR; TCRdb's copy has only in-frame clones and lacks some. This table holds roughly 100,000 clones, 85% found once. The genes are TRBV6-1 and TRBJ2-3, with 9 positions matching TRBD1. The origin of this receptor is a man aged 18 to 29 in good health and CMV-seropositive. Source material: PBMCs. The CDR3 DNA reads as TGTGCCAGCAGACGACAGGGGGGCACAGATACGCAGTATTTT. It encodes CASRRQGGTDTQYF.